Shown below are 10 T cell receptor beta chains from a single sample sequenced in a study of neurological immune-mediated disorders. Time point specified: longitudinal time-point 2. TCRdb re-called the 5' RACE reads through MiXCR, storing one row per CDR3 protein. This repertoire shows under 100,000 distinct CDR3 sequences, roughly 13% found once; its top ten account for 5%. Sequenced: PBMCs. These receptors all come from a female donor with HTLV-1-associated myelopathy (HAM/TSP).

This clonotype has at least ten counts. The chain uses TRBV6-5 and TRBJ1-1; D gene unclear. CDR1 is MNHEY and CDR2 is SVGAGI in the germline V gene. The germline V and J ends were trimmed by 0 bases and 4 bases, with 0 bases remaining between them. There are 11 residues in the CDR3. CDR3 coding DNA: TGTGCCAGCAGTTACTCCACTGAAGCTTTCTTT. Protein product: CASSYSTEAFF.

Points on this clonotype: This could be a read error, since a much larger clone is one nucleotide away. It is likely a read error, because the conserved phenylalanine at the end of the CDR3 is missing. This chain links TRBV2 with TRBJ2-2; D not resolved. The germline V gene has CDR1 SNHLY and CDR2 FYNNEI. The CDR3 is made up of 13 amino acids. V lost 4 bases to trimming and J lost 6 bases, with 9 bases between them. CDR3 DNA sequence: TGTGCCAGCAGTGCAAGAGCATCCGGGGAGCTGTTTTAT. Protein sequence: CASSARASGELFY.

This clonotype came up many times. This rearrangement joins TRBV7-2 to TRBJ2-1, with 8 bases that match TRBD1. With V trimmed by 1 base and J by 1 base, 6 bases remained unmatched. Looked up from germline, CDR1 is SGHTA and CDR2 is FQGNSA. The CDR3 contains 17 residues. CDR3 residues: CASSLERDRRSYNEQFF. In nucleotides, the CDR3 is TGTGCCAGCAGCTTAGAGAGGGACAGGCGTTCCTACAATGAGCAGTTCTTC.

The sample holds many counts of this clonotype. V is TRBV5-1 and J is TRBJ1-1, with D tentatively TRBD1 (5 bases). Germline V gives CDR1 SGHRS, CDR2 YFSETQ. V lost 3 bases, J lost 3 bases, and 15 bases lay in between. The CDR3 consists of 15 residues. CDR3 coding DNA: TGCGCCAGCAGCTCCCTGGGGGGAGGAGACACTGAAGCTTTCTTT. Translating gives CASSSLGGGDTEAFF.

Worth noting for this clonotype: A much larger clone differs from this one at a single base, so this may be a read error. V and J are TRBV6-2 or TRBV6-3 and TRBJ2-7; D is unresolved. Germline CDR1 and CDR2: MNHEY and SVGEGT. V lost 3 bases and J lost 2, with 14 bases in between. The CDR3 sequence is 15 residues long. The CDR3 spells CASSYRSVVPYEQYF. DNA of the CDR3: TGTGCCAGCAGTTATCGGTCTGTTGTGCCCTACGAGCAGTACTTC.

The CDR3 loop is CASSPAGGTEAFF. CDR3 in DNA: TGTGCCAGCAGCCCCGCCGGTGGGACTGAAGCTTTCTTT. This chain connects TRBV7-3 to TRBJ1-1, with unresolved D. V lost 5 bases and J 5 bases, leaving 12 bases between the germline ends. Germline CDR1 and CDR2: SGHTA and FQGTGA. CDR3 length: 13 residues.

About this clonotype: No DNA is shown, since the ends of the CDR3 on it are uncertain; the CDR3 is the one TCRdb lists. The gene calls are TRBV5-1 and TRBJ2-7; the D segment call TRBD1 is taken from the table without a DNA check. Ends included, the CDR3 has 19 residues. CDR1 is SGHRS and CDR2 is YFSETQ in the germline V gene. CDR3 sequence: CASSFYICRPAGQSYEQYF.

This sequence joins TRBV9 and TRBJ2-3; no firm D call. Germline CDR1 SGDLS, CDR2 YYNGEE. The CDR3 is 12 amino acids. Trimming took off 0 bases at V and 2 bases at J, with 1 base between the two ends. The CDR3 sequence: CASSVVTDTQYF. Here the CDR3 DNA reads TGTGCCAGCAGCGTAGTCACAGATACGCAGTATTTT. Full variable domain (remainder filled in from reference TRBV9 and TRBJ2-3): DSGVTQTPKHLITATGQRVTLRCSPRSGDLSVYWYQQSLDQGLQFLIQYYNGEERAKGNILERFSAQQFPDLHSELNLSSLELGDSALYFCASSVVTDTQYFGPGTRLTVL.

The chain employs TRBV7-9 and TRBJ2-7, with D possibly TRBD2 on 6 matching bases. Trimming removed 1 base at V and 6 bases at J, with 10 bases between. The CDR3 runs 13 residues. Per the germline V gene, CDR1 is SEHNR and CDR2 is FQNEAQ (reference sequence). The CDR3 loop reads CASSLGGVAEQYF. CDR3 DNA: TGTGCCAGCAGCTTAGGCGGGGTTGCCGAGCAGTACTTC.

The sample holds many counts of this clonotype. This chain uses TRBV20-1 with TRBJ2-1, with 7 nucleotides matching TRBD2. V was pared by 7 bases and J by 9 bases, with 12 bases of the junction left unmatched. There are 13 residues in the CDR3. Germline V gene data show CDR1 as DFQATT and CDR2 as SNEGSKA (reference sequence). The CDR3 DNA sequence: TGCAGTGTACTCGGCAGCGGGGTGGCTGAGCAGTTCTTC. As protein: CSVLGSGVAEQFF.